Reported below is one TCR beta chain. As yet, its antigen is unknown. This likely comes from a read error, as the CDR3 has no conserved phenylalanine or tryptophan at its end. The data are from a study of tumor-infiltrating lymphocytes in primary liver carcinoma. Broader study findings: Blood's top-250-clone fraction was significantly lower than that of tumors (p = 0.039). Presence in all five tumor regions was observed for only about 8-25% of top clones.

CDR1 MNHNS and CDR2 SASEGT come from the germline V gene. V lost 9 bases and J 2 bases, leaving 17 bases between the germline ends. This CDR3 comprises 15 residues. DNA and RNA were both co-extracted from about 20-30 mg of bulk tissue that had not been sorted. Researchers took samples from five separate regions of each tumor. The study found over 90% viable tumor cells in every tumor sample. TCR beta cDNA was made from 450 to 600 ng total RNA with a constant-region primer. Three nested multiplex PCR rounds, a slightly modified ARM-PCR, produced the libraries for TCR beta. Both of the initial two PCR rounds ran for approximately 11 cycles and employed TRBV1-TRBV30 forward primers alongside a C-beta reverse primer. Using its own MiXCR run on the multiplex PCR reads, TCRdb lists one record per CDR3 protein. The sample carries tens of thousands of distinct CDR3 sequences, approximately 70% recorded once.

Sequences were obtained from liver tumor tissue from sampling region 5. Subset specified: tumor region T5, tumor centre. The sequence derives from a man aged 35 to 55 with primary liver carcinoma and hepatitis B virus infection. The rearrangement joins TRBV6-1 to TRBJ2-1; D call uncertain. CDR3: CASFLRVGAYNEQFL. The CDR3 nucleotides are TGTGCCAGTTTCTTAAGGGTTGGGGCCTACAATGAGCAGTTCCTC.